The 2 T cell receptor beta chains reported below all come from one sample, sequenced in a study of vaccination effects on CD4 cells after COVID-19. The repertoire was sequenced with immunoSEQ multiplex PCR; TCRdb's copy has only in-frame clones and lacks some. The table has more than 60,000 clones, about 67% seen once. The culture ran for around 10 days before CD4+ T cells were isolated. Either the BNT162b2 or mRNA-1273 vaccine was given to participants in two doses. Antigens for these TCRs are unknown. The source material was CD4+ T cells from PBMCs cultured without peptide, sampled after COVID-19 vaccination. All receptors come from a human donor who received a COVID-19 vaccine.

The rearrangement links TRBV24-1 to TRBJ2-7; D tentatively reads TRBD1 or TRBD2 (5 bases each). The CDR3 loop spans 14 amino acids. Looked up from germline, CDR1 is KGHDR and CDR2 is SFDVKD. V was cut by 9 bases and J by 3 bases, with 17 bases left in between. CDR3 nucleotide sequence: TGTGCCACCGAAAGATGGGACGGCTTCTACGAGCAGTACGTC. Amino acids: CATERWDGFYEQYV.

V usage is TRBV11-2 and J usage is TRBJ2-4; D is tentatively TRBD1 or TRBD2 (6 bases each). CDR1 is SGHAT, CDR2 FQNNGV, per germline. CDR3 length: 17 residues. V lost 5 bases and J 4 bases, leaving 21 bases between the germline ends. The CDR3 DNA reads TGTGCCAGCAGCCCCTGGGCAGGGGACTCCAGAAAAAACATTCAGTACTTC. It codes for CASSPWAGDSRKNIQYF.